This is a list of T cell receptor beta chains from one sample in a study of blood T cells in healthy people across ages. TCRdb recomputed calls from the 5' RACE reads with MiXCR, one row per CDR3 protein. The data show approximately 1.5 million distinct CDR3 sequences, roughly 43% seen once. The specimen sequenced was blood. The origin of the receptors is a woman aged 18 to 35 in good health. Each CDR3 is given with its conserved first and last residue. A D gene is named only where the DNA matches it firmly. Expanded clones get a size class; other rows say once, few or many, or leave the size out.

cdr3_aa	cdr3_nt	v_call	j_call	clone_size	d_call
CASNRGQGSDTQYF	TGCGCCAGCAACCGCGGACAGGGGTCAGATACGCAGTATTTT	TRBV5-1	TRBJ2-3	.	TRBD1
CASSPFVSQETQYF	TGTGCCAGCAGCCCCTTTGTGTCCCAAGAGACCCAGTACTTC	TRBV11-2	TRBJ2-5	few	.
CASSYENEQYF	TGTGCCAGCAGTTACGAGAACGAGCAGTACTTC	TRBV12-3/TRBV12-4	TRBJ2-7	.	.
CSGRHRGIHGYTF	TGCAGTGGAAGGCATCGAGGAATTCATGGCTACACCTTC	TRBV20-1	TRBJ1-2	few	.
CASSFGLINYGYTF	TGTGCCAGCAGTTTCGGGCTTATTAACTATGGCTACACCTTC	TRBV12-3/TRBV12-4	TRBJ1-2	.	.
CASSQDLLGAGQAETQYF	TGCGCCAGTAGCCAAGATCTTCTGGGGGCGGGACAGGCTGAGACCCAGTACTTC	TRBV4-3	TRBJ2-5	.	TRBD1
CASSPDWVGYTF	TGTGCCAGCAGCCCCGATTGGGTTGGCTACACCTTC	TRBV7-2	TRBJ1-2	.	.
CASSLGASGNEQFF	TGTGCCAGCAGCTTAGGGGCTAGCGGGAATGAGCAGTTCTTC	TRBV7-3	TRBJ2-1	few	TRBD2
CSARDPQRQYSNQPQHF	TGCAGTGCTAGAGACCCCCAACGACAGTATAGCAATCAGCCCCAGCATTTT	TRBV20-1	TRBJ1-5	few	.
CASSQSLDSGYYGYTF	TGCGCCAGCAGCCAGTCGTTGGACAGTGGTTACTATGGCTACACCTTC	TRBV4-1	TRBJ1-2	few	.
CASRPHGTGELFF	TGTGCCAGCAGGCCCCACGGCACCGGGGAGCTGTTTTTT	TRBV11-2	TRBJ2-2	.	.
CASSLADRGQTEAFF	TGTGCCAGCAGCTTAGCGGACAGGGGGCAGACTGAAGCTTTCTTT	TRBV11-2	TRBJ1-1	few	TRBD1
CASSLISVAETQYF	TGCGCCAGCAGCTTGATTAGCGTAGCCGAGACCCAGTACTTC	TRBV5-1	TRBJ2-5	few	.
CSANRDGTYEQYF	TGCAGTGCTAACCGGGACGGCACCTACGAGCAGTACTTC	TRBV20-1	TRBJ2-7	.	.
CAIPSAGGPANYGYTF	TGTGCCATCCCCTCCGCCGGGGGACCCGCTAACTATGGCTACACCTTC	TRBV10-3	TRBJ1-2	.	.
CASSSGLAGVRTGELFF	TGTGCCAGCAGCTCAGGACTAGCGGGAGTTCGAACCGGGGAGCTGTTTTTT	TRBV7-2	TRBJ2-2	.	TRBD2
CASSFRTSGGDEQFF	TGTGCCAGCAGCTTTAGGACTAGCGGTGGGGATGAGCAGTTCTTC	TRBV5-5	TRBJ2-1	.	TRBD2
CASSQLATSSTDTQYF	TGCGCCAGCAGCCAACTAGCGACGAGTAGCACAGATACGCAGTATTTT	TRBV4-3	TRBJ2-3	.	.
CSATDRGGDEQFF	TGCAGTGCCACTGACAGGGGCGGAGATGAGCAGTTCTTC	TRBV20-1	TRBJ2-1	few	TRBD1
CASSFGVGGRNQPQHF	TGTGCCAGCAGTTTTGGTGTCGGGGGTCGCAATCAGCCCCAGCATTTT	TRBV12-3/TRBV12-4	TRBJ1-5	.	.
CAVSTGTSGSSEQFF	TGTGCCGTCAGTACCGGGACTAGCGGGTCGTCTGAGCAGTTCTTC	TRBV10-3	TRBJ2-1	few	TRBD2
CASSGLRQGGMRDYGYTF	TGCGCCAGCAGCGGGTTACGACAGGGAGGGATGAGGGACTATGGCTACACCTTC	TRBV4-3	TRBJ1-2	few	TRBD1
CASSLGWSGADTRYF	TGTGCCAGCAGCTTAGGCTGGTCAGGTGCGGATACGCGGTATTTT	TRBV7-9	TRBJ2-3	.	.
CASRGVGLALETQYF	TGTGCCAGCAGGGGGGTTGGACTAGCTTTAGAGACCCAGTACTTC	TRBV28	TRBJ2-5	few	TRBD2
CSARARLTGDTQYF	TGCAGTGCTAGAGCCAGACTTACAGGGGATACGCAGTATTTT	TRBV20-1	TRBJ2-3	.	.
CASSLGGIRGEKLFF	TGTGCCAGCAGCTTAGGGGGGATCCGGGGTGAAAAACTGTTTTTT	TRBV7-2	TRBJ1-4	few	.
CASSEGLAGGDTQYF	TGTGCCAGCAGTGAGGGACTAGCGGGAGGAGATACGCAGTATTTT	TRBV6-1	TRBJ2-3	few	TRBD2
CASSPQGGGAYNEQFF	TGTGCCAGCAGCCCACAGGGGGGAGGGGCCTACAATGAGCAGTTCTTC	TRBV12-3/TRBV12-4	TRBJ2-1	.	.
CASSVGLGTSVTTSTDTQYF	TGCGCCAGCAGCGTGGGGTTAGGGACTAGCGTTACGACTAGCACAGATACGCAGTATTTT	TRBV5-1	TRBJ2-3	few	TRBD2
CASRGGLYNEQYF	TGTGCCAGCCGGGGGGGTCTCTACAATGAGCAGTACTTC	TRBV6-1	TRBJ2-7	.	TRBD2
CASSQARTDGYTF	TGTGCCAGCAGCCAAGCCCGGACGGATGGCTACACCTTC	TRBV7-2	TRBJ1-2	many	.
CATDEKISYNEQFF	TGTGCCACCGATGAGAAGATCTCCTACAATGAGCAGTTCTTC	TRBV21-1	TRBJ2-1	few	.
CSVGRDYEQYF	TGCAGCGTTGGAAGGGACTACGAGCAGTACTTC	TRBV29-1	TRBJ2-7	many	.
CASSTGGDNYGYTF	TGTGCCAGCAGCACAGGGGGGGATAACTATGGCTACACCTTC	TRBV6-5	TRBJ1-2	.	TRBD1
CASSPRNTAYEQYF	TGTGCCAGCAGTCCCCGGAACACAGCCTACGAGCAGTACTTC	TRBV6-5	TRBJ2-7	.	.
CASSQGRANYGYTF	TGTGCCAGCAGTCAGGGGCGGGCTAACTATGGCTACACCTTC	TRBV4-1	TRBJ1-2	many	.
CASSYSSGLEGNTEAFF	TGTGCCAGCAGTTACTCTTCAGGACTCGAGGGGAACACTGAAGCTTTCTTT	TRBV6-5	TRBJ1-1	.	.
CASSTRLAAYNEQYF	TGTGCCAGCTCCACAAGGCTAGCGGCATACAATGAGCAGTACTTC	TRBV27	TRBJ2-7	.	TRBD2
CASSLTVGETQYF	TGCGCCAGCAGCCTTACCGTGGGGGAGACCCAGTACTTC	TRBV4-1	TRBJ2-5	.	.
CASSQDRTGSKNIQYF	TGCGCCAGCAGCCAAGATCGGACCGGGTCCAAAAACATTCAGTACTTC	TRBV4-1	TRBJ2-4	.	.
CASSGQALGYEQYF	TGTGCCAGCAGCGGACAGGCTTTGGGATACGAGCAGTACTTC	TRBV6-5	TRBJ2-7	.	TRBD1
CASSLTSEGENIQYF	TGTGCCAGCAGTTTAACTAGCGAGGGTGAAAACATTCAGTACTTC	TRBV12-3/TRBV12-4	TRBJ2-4	few	TRBD2
CAISEVLNRDRGTDTQYF	TGTGCCATCAGTGAGGTTTTAAACCGGGACCGAGGCACAGATACGCAGTATTTT	TRBV10-3	TRBJ2-3	once	.
CASTRAFSNQPQHF	TGTGCCAGCACCAGGGCCTTTAGCAATCAGCCCCAGCATTTT	TRBV2	TRBJ1-5	few	.
CSARAQGGYTF	TGCAGTGCTAGAGCCCAGGGTGGCTACACCTTC	TRBV20-1	TRBJ1-2	.	.
CASSQADSAREPQHF	TGTGCCAGCAGCCAAGCCGACAGCGCTAGGGAGCCCCAGCATTTT	TRBV3-1	TRBJ1-5	.	.
CASSQERGAGEKLFF	TGCGCCAGCAGCCAAGAAAGAGGGGCCGGTGAAAAACTGTTTTTT	TRBV4-1	TRBJ1-4	.	.
CASSYGFLGYNEQYF	TGTGCCAGCAGTTACGGATTCCTCGGCTACAATGAGCAGTACTTC	TRBV27	TRBJ2-5	many	.
CASSPEATLYGYTF	TGCGCCAGCAGCCCCGAGGCGACTCTATATGGCTACACCTTC	TRBV4-3	TRBJ1-2	once	.